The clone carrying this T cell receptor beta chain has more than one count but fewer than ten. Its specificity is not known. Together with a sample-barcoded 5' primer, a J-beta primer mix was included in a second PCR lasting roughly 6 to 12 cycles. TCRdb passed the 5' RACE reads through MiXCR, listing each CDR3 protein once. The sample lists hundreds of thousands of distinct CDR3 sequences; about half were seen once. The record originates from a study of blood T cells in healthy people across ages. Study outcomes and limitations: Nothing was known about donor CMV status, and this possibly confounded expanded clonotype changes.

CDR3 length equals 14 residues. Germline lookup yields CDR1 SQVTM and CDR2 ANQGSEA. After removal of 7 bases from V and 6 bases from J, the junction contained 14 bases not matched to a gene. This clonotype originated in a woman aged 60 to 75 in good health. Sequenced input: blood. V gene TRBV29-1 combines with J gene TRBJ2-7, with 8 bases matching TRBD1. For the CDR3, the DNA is TGCAGCGCGAGAGAACCGGGACAGGTGGGCGAGCAGTACTTC. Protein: CSAREPGQVGEQYF.